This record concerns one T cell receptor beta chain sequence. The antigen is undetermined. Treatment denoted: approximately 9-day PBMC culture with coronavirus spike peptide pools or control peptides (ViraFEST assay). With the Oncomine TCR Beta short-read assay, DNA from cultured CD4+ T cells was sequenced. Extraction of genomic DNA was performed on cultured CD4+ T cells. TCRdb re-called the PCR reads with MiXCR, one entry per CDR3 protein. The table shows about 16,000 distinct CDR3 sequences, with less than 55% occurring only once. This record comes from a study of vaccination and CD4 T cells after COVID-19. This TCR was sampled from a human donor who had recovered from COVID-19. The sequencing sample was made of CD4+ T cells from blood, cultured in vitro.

CDR3 nucleotide sequence: TGTGCCAGCAGCGTAGACAGTTACTCCTACGAGCAGTACTTC. Its translation is CASSVDSYSYEQYF. The chain couples TRBV9 to TRBJ2-7; D gene uncertain. Germline CDR1 and CDR2: SGDLS and YYNGEE. V was clipped by 0 bases and J by 0 bases, with 7 bases between them. The CDR3 runs to 14 residues.